The 6 T cell receptor beta chains given below trace back to one sample, sequenced in a study of vaccination and CD4 T cells after COVID-19. An Oncomine TCR Beta short-read assay was used to sequence the DNA from cultured CD4+ T cells. TCRdb analysed the PCR reads with MiXCR anew, one entry per CDR3 protein. This table holds more than 15,000 distinct CDR3 sequences, about 42% found once. Treatment meaning: approximately 9-day PBMC culture with coronavirus spike peptide pools or control peptides (ViraFEST assay). These receptors lack a known antigen. Specimen: CD4+ T cells from blood, cultured in vitro, collected before SARS-CoV-2 vaccination. These TCRs come from a human donor who had recovered from COVID-19.

The V call is TRBV11-3, the J call TRBJ2-3; the match to TRBD2 covers 9 bases. This CDR3 is built from 17 residues. The V gene end was trimmed by 1 base and the J gene end by 0 bases; junction bases not matched to a gene: 5. From germline, CDR1 is SGHNT and CDR2 YENEEA. The CDR3 coding sequence is TGTGCCAGCAGCTTAGGTCTGGCGGGGGGGAGCACAGATACGCAGTATTTT. This encodes CASSLGLAGGSTDTQYF.

V is TRBV7-3 and J is TRBJ1-2; 7 bases match TRBD1. V gave up 5 bases and J gave up 2 bases; unmatched junction bases: 8. Germline CDR1 and CDR2: SGHTA and FQGTGA. This CDR3 has 15 amino acids. The CDR3 region is CASSPGGGVNYGYTF. For the CDR3, the DNA is TGTGCCAGCAGCCCAGGGGGTGGGGTGAACTATGGCTACACCTTC.

The CDR3 DNA reads as TGCAGTGCTTGGAACCCAAATGAGCAGTTCTTC. Its translation: CSAWNPNEQFF. The chain couples TRBV20-1 to TRBJ2-1; D is unresolved. Trimming took off 5 bases at V and 7 bases at J, with 9 bases between the two ends. Germline CDR1 reads DFQATT; CDR2 reads SNEGSKA (reference sequence). The length of the CDR3 is 11 residues.

The chain links TRBV11-3 to TRBJ2-5, with 9 bases that match TRBD2. V lost 5 bases, J lost 2 bases, and 3 bases stayed unmatched. The germline V gene has CDR1 SGHNT and CDR2 YENEEA. CDR3 length: 14 residues. The CDR3 here is CASSLGLAQETQYF. DNA of the CDR3: TGTGCCAGCAGCCTGGGACTAGCACAAGAGACCCAGTACTTC.

Judged by abundance, this clonotype is medium-sized. V is TRBV27 and J is TRBJ2-7, with a weak D call TRBD1 (5 bases). Germline V gene data show CDR1 as MNHEY and CDR2 as SMNVEV (reference sequence). Trimming left V 5 bases short and J 1 base short, with 9 bases between. The CDR3 has 13 amino acids. In nucleotides, the CDR3 is TGTGCCAGCAGTGGCACAGGTTCCTACGAGCAGTACTTC. Translating gives CASSGTGSYEQYF.

The chain uses TRBV20-1 and TRBJ2-7; the D gene is possibly TRBD1 (5 bases). CDR1 and CDR2 from the germline V gene are DFQATT and SNEGSKA (reference sequence). V was trimmed by 3 bases and J by 3 bases, leaving 15 bases between them. The CDR3 runs to 14 residues. The CDR3 protein is CSARVGDSFYEQYF. In nucleotides, the CDR3 is TGCAGTGCTAGGGTAGGAGACAGCTTCTACGAGCAGTACTTC.